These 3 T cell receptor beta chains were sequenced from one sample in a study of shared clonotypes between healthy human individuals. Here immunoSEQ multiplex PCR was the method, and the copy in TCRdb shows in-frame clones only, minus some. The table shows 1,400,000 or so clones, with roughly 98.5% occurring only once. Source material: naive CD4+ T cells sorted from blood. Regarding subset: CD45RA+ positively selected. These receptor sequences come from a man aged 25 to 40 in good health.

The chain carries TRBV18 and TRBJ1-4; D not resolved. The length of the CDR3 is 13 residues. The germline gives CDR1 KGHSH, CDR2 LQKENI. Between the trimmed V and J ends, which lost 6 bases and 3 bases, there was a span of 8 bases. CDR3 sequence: CASSGRSNEKLFF. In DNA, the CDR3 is TGTGCCAGCTCTGGGAGGTCTAATGAAAAACTGTTTTTT.

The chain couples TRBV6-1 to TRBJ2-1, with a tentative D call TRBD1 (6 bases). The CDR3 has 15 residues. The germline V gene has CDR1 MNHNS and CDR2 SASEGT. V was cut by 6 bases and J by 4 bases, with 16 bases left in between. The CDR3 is CASSSLVGGYNEQFF. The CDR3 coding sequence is TGTGCCAGCAGCTCATTGGTAGGGGGTTACAATGAGCAGTTCTTC.

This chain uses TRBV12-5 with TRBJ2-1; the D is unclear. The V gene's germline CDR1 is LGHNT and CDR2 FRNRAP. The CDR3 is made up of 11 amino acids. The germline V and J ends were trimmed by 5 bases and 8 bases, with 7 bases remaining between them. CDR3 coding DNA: TGTGCTAGTGGTACTTTGGATGAGCAGTTCTTC. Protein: CASGTLDEQFF.